A single sample gave rise to the 22 T cell receptor beta chains below, sequenced in a study of cytomegalovirus exposure and HLA in healthy donors. The PCR used 60 Vbeta and 13 Jbeta primers. Libraries were prepared by immunoSEQ multiplex PCR; TCRdb keeps only in-frame clonotypes and omits some of them. The table lists some 150,000 clones, around 73% of them singletons. Material for sequencing was PBMCs. These receptors originate from a human donor in good health.

The chain recombines TRBV7-8 with TRBJ1-2; TRBD1 matches at 7 bases. Germline CDR1 SGHVS, CDR2 FQNEAQ. This CDR3 contains 16 residues. The V gene end was trimmed by 1 base and the J gene end by 2 bases; junction bases not matched to a gene: 7. The CDR3 nucleotides are TGTGCCAGCAGCTTAGAGGGGGCCAGGTTGAACTATGGCTACACCTTC. Amino acids: CASSLEGARLNYGYTF. Full variable domain (missing parts from reference TRBV7-8 and TRBJ1-2): GAGVSQSPRYKVAKRGQDVALRCDPISGHVSLFWYQQALGQGPEFLTYFQNEAQLDKSGLPSDRFFAERPEGSVSTLKIQRTQQEDSAVYLCASSLEGARLNYGYTFGSGTRLTVV.

This clone was observed a single time. The chain carries TRBV19 and TRBJ2-7; 11 positions match TRBD2. With V trimmed by 4 bases and J by 7 bases, 6 bases remained unmatched. This CDR3 region has 14 residues. The germline CDR1 and CDR2 sequences are LNHDA and SQIVND (reference sequence). In DNA, the CDR3 is TGTGCCAGTAGTAATAGCGGGAGGGCGGTTGAGCAGTACTTC. Protein product: CASSNSGRAVEQYF.

The J gene is TRBJ1-2, the V gene TRBV28, with 8 bases fitting TRBD1. CDR1 and CDR2 (germline): MDHEN, SYDVKM. The ends lost 6 bases at V and 1 base at J; junction bases unmatched: 1. The CDR3 length is 13 residues. In nucleotides, the CDR3 is TGTGCCAGCAGACAGGGGGGTAACTATGGCTACACCTTC. Its protein product is CASRQGGNYGYTF.

This clone was counted between two and nine times. The chain has TRBV18 and TRBJ2-5; maybe TRBD1 (6 bases). The CDR3 consists of 14 residues. In germline, CDR1 is KGHSH, CDR2 LQKENI. V lost 2 bases, J lost 5 bases, and 12 bases lay in between. The CDR3: CASSPGAGDETQYF. The CDR3 DNA reads TGTGCCAGCTCACCAGGAGCAGGGGACGAGACCCAGTACTTC.

The rearrangement links TRBV2 to TRBJ2-3; D possibly corresponds to TRBD2 (7 bases). CDR1 is SNHLY and CDR2 is FYNNEI in the germline V gene. Trimming took 5 bases from V and 2 from J, leaving 11 bases between them. The CDR3 extends over 14 amino acids. The CDR3 loop reads CASSRGANTDTQYF. In DNA, the CDR3 is TGTGCCAGCAGTCGGGGGGCAAACACAGATACGCAGTATTTT.

The chain joins TRBV18 to TRBJ2-3; 9 positions match TRBD1. The CDR3 has 14 residues. V was clipped by 3 bases and J by 4 bases; unmatched bases: 2. Germline V CDR1 and CDR2: KGHSH, LQKENI. The CDR3: CASSPGQGPDTQYF. The CDR3 region has the DNA TGTGCCAGCTCACCGGGACAGGGCCCAGATACGCAGTATTTT.

The chain couples TRBV6-1 to TRBJ2-5; D remains unclear. The V end was cut by 6 bases, the J end by 9 bases, with 14 bases between. Per germline, CDR1 MNHNS and CDR2 SASEGT. The CDR3 consists of 12 residues. The CDR3 loop is CASSLDSYAQYF. The CDR3 DNA follows: TGTGCCAGCAGCTTAGACTCTTATGCCCAGTACTTC.

The gene calls are TRBV2 and TRBJ1-1; the D gene is possibly TRBD1 (5 bases). Germline V gene sequence: CDR1 SNHLY, CDR2 FYNNEI. V dropped 7 bases and J dropped 5 bases, with 17 bases sitting between them. CDR3 length: 14 residues. This CDR3 reads CASNGGKVGTEAFF. The CDR3 DNA follows: TGTGCCAGCAATGGGGGGAAGGTAGGGACTGAAGCTTTCTTT.

This clone came up once. The chain is built from TRBV27 and TRBJ1-2; 8 bases match TRBD1. The germline CDR1 and CDR2 sequences are MNHEY and SMNVEV (reference sequence). The junction had 5 bases not matched to a gene; V was cut back by 1 base and J by 7 bases. This CDR3 has 14 amino acids. As DNA, the CDR3 is TGTGCCAGCAGTTTATTTGCAGGGGGCAGTGGCTACACCTTC. Encoded protein: CASSLFAGGSGYTF.

V is TRBV18 and J is TRBJ1-2, with 10 bases fitting TRBD1. The CDR3 spans 16 residues. Germline CDR1 KGHSH, CDR2 LQKENI. The ends lost 3 bases at V and 3 bases at J; junction bases unmatched: 7. CDR3 coding DNA: TGTGCCAGCTCACCCCCGGGACAGGGGTTTGACTATGGCTACACCTTC. This gives the protein CASSPPGQGFDYGYTF.

The chain combines TRBV25-1 with TRBJ2-3; TRBD2 might be the D (6 bases). CDR3 length: 13 amino acids. V shed 0 bases and J shed 6 bases, with 7 bases lying between them. Germline CDR1 MGHDK, CDR2 SYGVNS. The CDR3 is CASSEYGGDTQYF. CDR3 nucleotide sequence: TGTGCCAGCAGTGAATACGGGGGTGATACGCAGTATTTT.

This chain connects TRBV5-4 to TRBJ1-1; D may be TRBD1 (6 bases). V was clipped by 3 bases and J by 1 base, with 13 bases between them. CDR3 length equals 15 residues. CDR1 is SGHNT and CDR2 is YYREEE in the germline V gene (reference sequence). The CDR3 region is CASSSGVRRNTEAFF. In DNA, the CDR3 is TGTGCCAGCAGCTCAGGGGTAAGGAGGAACACTGAAGCTTTCTTT.

This chain links TRBV6-1 with TRBJ2-3, with 9 bases matching TRBD2. V was clipped by 4 bases and J by 0 bases; unmatched bases: 5. This CDR3 is 16 amino acids long. Germline-derived CDR1 and CDR2 are MNHNS and SASEGT. In DNA form, the CDR3 reads TGTGCCAGCAGTGTATTAGCGGGGGAGAGCACAGATACGCAGTATTTT. Protein sequence: CASSVLAGESTDTQYF.

The chain is built from TRBV28 and TRBJ1-2, with D unclear. This CDR3 is 13 amino acids long. Germline V gene data show CDR1 as MDHEN and CDR2 as SYDVKM. Trimming left V 4 bases short and J 8 bases short, with 14 bases between. CDR3 nucleotides: TGTGCCAGCAGTTCACTGGGAGGGAACGGCTACACCTTC. This translates into CASSSLGGNGYTF.

V and J are TRBV30 and TRBJ1-2; 9 bases align to TRBD1. The CDR3 totals 16 residues. The junction had 8 bases not matched to a gene; V was cut back by 1 base and J by 2 bases. CDR1 and CDR2 (germline): GTSNPN, SVGIG (reference sequence). The CDR3 DNA reads TGTGCCTGGAGTGGAACTTGGGGACAGGGAAACTATGGCTACACCTTC. It is translated as CAWSGTWGQGNYGYTF.

The chain joins TRBV7-2 to TRBJ1-1, with D possibly being TRBD1 (6 bases). The CDR3 covers 15 residues. Per the germline V gene, CDR1 is SGHTA and CDR2 is FQGNSA. Trimming stripped 5 bases from V and 3 bases from J, with 16 bases between. The CDR3 loop reads CASSAGAGPYTEAFF. CDR3 nucleotide sequence: TGTGCCAGCAGCGCAGGGGCAGGGCCATACACTGAAGCTTTCTTT.

The CDR3, as DNA: TGTGCCAGCAGCTCCTTCCGGGGGGGGTGGGATAGCAATCAGCCCCAGCATTTT. This codes for CASSSFRGGWDSNQPQHF. The chain combines TRBV11-1 with TRBJ1-5, with TRBD1 as a possible D gene (5 bases). This CDR3 has 18 amino acids. CDR1 is SGHAT and CDR2 is FQDESV in the germline V gene (reference sequence). Trimming took 4 bases from V and 0 from J, leaving 19 bases between them.

This chain joins TRBV29-1 and TRBJ1-5; tentative D call: TRBD1 (6 bases). The V end lost 6 bases, the J end lost 2 bases, and 8 bases lay between the germline ends. Germline V gives CDR1 SQVTM, CDR2 ANQGSEA. The CDR3 has 12 amino acids. In DNA form, the CDR3 reads TGCAGCGTCCGGACAGGCAATCAGCCCCAGCATTTT. It is translated as CSVRTGNQPQHF.

This clone counts as medium-sized. This sequence joins TRBV28 and TRBJ1-3, with D maybe TRBD1 (6 bases). This CDR3 is 18 amino acids long. Germline assignment: CDR1 MDHEN and CDR2 SYDVKM. V was clipped by 2 bases and J by 0 bases, with 17 bases between them. The CDR3, as DNA: TGTGCCAGCAGTTTAGAGTACCTGACAGGCTTCTCTGGAAACACCATATATTTT. Its translation: CASSLEYLTGFSGNTIYF.

The chain has TRBV6-1 and TRBJ1-6; D may be TRBD1 (5 bases). Trimming shortened V by 3 bases and J by 9 bases, and 15 bases separated the two germline ends. Germline CDR1 reads MNHNS; CDR2 reads SASEGT. This CDR3 has 15 residues. The CDR3 is CASSDIGVGGSPLHF. In nucleotides, the CDR3 is TGTGCCAGCAGTGACATTGGGGTCGGGGGTTCACCCCTCCACTTT.

This chain uses TRBV5-1 with TRBJ1-2; no firm D call. Trimming removed 4 bases at V and 7 bases at J, with 14 bases between. CDR1 and CDR2 from the germline V gene are SGHRS and YFSETQ. The CDR3 is 13 amino acids. The CDR3 DNA follows: TGCGCCAGCAGCCAAGACGGACTGGTTGGCTACACCTTC. Translated, it gives CASSQDGLVGYTF. Full variable domain (remainder filled in from reference TRBV5-1 and TRBJ1-2): KAGVTQTPRYLIKTRGQQVTLSCSPISGHRSVSWYQQTPGQGLQFLFEYFSETQRNKGNFPGRFSGRQFSNSRSEMNVSTLELGDSALYLCASSQDGLVGYTFGSGTRLTVV.

This sequence joins TRBV12-2 and TRBJ1-5; TRBD1 was called by the table and not checked on the DNA. TRBV12-2 is deemed a pseudogene. The CDR3 is 19 residues long. The CDR3 here is CASRLGPHPTQSRNQPQHF. CDR3 in DNA: TGTGCAAGTCGCTTAGGACCCCACCCGACACAGTCCCGCAATCAGCCCCAGCATTTT.